Reported below is one T cell receptor beta chain. This entry is derived from a study of T cell responses to AZD1222 COVID-19 vaccine. TCRdb's table, derived via immunoSEQ multiplex PCR, lists solely in-frame clones and lacks some. The repertoire holds 53,000 or so clones, with 85% to 90% as singletons. This CDR3 is 13 amino acids long. The germline V and J ends were trimmed by 1 base and 7 bases, with 7 bases remaining between them. The germline V gene has CDR1 MGHRA and CDR2 YSYEKL. The sample consisted of peripheral blood, taken on day 0 of MenACWY control vaccination. The genes are TRBV4-1 and TRBJ1-4; no firm D call. This clonotype was obtained from an adult in good health. DNA of the CDR3: TGCGCCAGCAGCCAAGGTCGGATTGAAAAACTGTTTTTT. Encoded protein: CASSQGRIEKLFF.